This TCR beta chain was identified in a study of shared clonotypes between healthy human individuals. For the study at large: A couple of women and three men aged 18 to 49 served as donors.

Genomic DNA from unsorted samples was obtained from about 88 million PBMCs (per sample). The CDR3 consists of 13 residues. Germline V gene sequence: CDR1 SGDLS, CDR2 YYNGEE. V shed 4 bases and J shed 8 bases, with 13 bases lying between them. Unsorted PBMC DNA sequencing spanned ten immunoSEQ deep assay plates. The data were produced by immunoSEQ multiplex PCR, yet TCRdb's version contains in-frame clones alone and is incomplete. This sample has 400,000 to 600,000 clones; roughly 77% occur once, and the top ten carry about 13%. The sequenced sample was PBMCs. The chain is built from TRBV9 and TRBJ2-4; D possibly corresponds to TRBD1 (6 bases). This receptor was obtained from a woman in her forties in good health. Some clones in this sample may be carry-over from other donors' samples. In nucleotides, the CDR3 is TGTGCCAGCAGCCCCGGAGAGGGGGACATTCAGTACTTC. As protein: CASSPGEGDIQYF. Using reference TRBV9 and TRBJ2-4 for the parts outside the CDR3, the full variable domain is DSGVTQTPKHLITATGQRVTLRCSPRSGDLSVYWYQQSLDQGLQFLIQYYNGEERAKGNILERFSAQQFPDLHSELNLSSLELGDSALYFCASSPGEGDIQYFGAGTRLSVL.